This TCR beta chain was observed in a study of T cell responses to AZD1222 COVID-19 vaccine (dated by TCRdb to the early 2020s). For the study in its entirety: TCR sequencing covered fewer than 250 trial participants: approximately 200 given two doses of AZD1222 and around 26 given two doses of MenACWY control vaccine. Trial participants were enrolled into age subgroups of 18-55, 56-69 and 70-plus years, which contained about 150, 27 and 61 TCR-sequenced participants, respectively. What the study reported, not specific to this receptor: Conclusions about previously exposed vaccinees are limited, since just five or six AZD1222 recipients were seropositive for SARS-CoV-2 at baseline. In the small 56-69-year group, the increase in depth fell short of significance, most likely because of low power. After two AZD1222 doses, spike-specific TCR breadth and depth were significantly higher than at day 0 and than in MenACWY recipients. Because no samples from the day 14 peak response were available, repertoires could be characterized only after the peak T cell response. Most participants were white British and females outnumbered males, and the authors suggested that clonal diversity may have been underestimated. The vaccine-associated CD4 TCRs covered the entire spike protein, and the dominant responses fell in regions 160-218 and 743-854. Epitopes outside the regions mutated in the B.1.351 and B.1.1.7 variants were reportedly recognized by nearly half of the unique spike-specific TCRs.

The CDR3 regions of human TCRbeta chains were analyzed by immunosequencing. The study's processing was this. Repertoire TCRs were checked for matches against a reference library of SARS-CoV-2-specific TCRs that had been generated using the MIRA antigen-specificity platform. Breadth was defined as the fraction of unique TCRs that were SARS-CoV-2-associated. Depth was defined as the fraction of total T cells that were SARS-CoV-2-associated. Using the MIRA data, each spike-specific TCR was mapped to the spike region that the TCR reacts to and placed in a CD4 or CD8 class. Log10-transformed breadth and depth values were compared by one-way ANOVA with Sidak's multiple comparisons tests. Sourced from immuneACCESS, this table was stored by TCRdb with only in-frame sequences that have V and J called. A share of the clones is absent; for the studies checked, an unresolved V gene accounts for under half, and the remainder has no known explanation. V and J calls and clone size are copied from that table; D and trimming were computed from the DNA. The sample records 110,000 to 150,000 clones, roughly 93% of which are singletons. The ten largest make up about 2% of the sample.

Ends trimmed: V by 3 bases, J by 9 bases; bases unmatched to a gene: 8. The germline V gene (reference sequence) supplies CDR1 SEHNR and CDR2 FQNEAQ. CDR3 length: 15 amino acids, cysteine to phenylalanine. Left in the record is the CDR3 DNA by itself, 45 bases read in frame from the first base. The sample's time point label, in plain terms: about 28 days (+/-7) after the second vaccine dose. AZD1222 recipients given second doses at about 4 weeks or at about 12 weeks were pooled, since spike-specific TCR depth and breadth were not found to differ between the two schedules. Vaccinee samples were obtained from the UK trials COV001 and COV002, which included a single-blind randomized controlled phase 2/3 trial of AZD1222 (ChAdOx1 nCoV-19) in healthy adults. For TCRbeta chain sequencing, PBMC samples from trial participants were taken at day 0 and at day 28 after the second dose. About this clone itself: Which antigen it targets is not known. No much larger clonotype is one base removed from it; base qualities were not supplied.

The receptor comes from an adult who received the AZD1222 COVID-19 vaccine. The chain employs TRBV7-9 and TRBJ2-1; TRBD2 agrees with 10 junctional bases. Specimen: peripheral blood, collected 28 days after the second AZD1222 dose. The nucleotide sequence is given as TGTGCCAGCAGCTTCGGACTAGCGGATAATGTTGAGCAGTTCTTC. It translates to CASSFGLADNVEQFF.